This entry describes one TCR beta chain. V lost 6 bases and J lost 4, with 10 bases in between. The CDR3 extends over 12 amino acids. In germline, CDR1 is MNHNY, CDR2 SVGAGI (reference sequence). Per the authors' pipeline: For nucleated cells, counts were estimated from reference gene primer amplification. Repertoires were generated with immunoSEQ multiplex PCR, while TCRdb's copy carries only in-frame clones and drops some. V and J calls and clone size come straight from that table; D and trimming were deduced from the DNA. The sample holds fewer than 35,000 clones, roughly 90% seen once. This sample was taken from a study of blood T cell repertoires in COVID-19. Across the study: Sources were T cells, B-cell-depleted T cells, or PBMCs; the material itself was cDNA or gDNA.

The specimen sequenced was peripheral blood. The genes are TRBV6-6 and TRBJ2-7, with D possibly matching TRBD1 (6 bases). This TCR was recovered from a man aged 55 to 69 with active COVID-19. The CDR3: CASRNQGYEQYF. CDR3 sequence (DNA): TGTGCCAGCAGAAACCAGGGGTACGAGCAGTACTTC.